The 9 T cell receptor beta chains presented below share a single source sample, sequenced in a study of blood T cell repertoires in COVID-19 (dated by TCRdb to the early 2020s). The library was prepared using the immunoSEQ multiplex PCR assay. TCRdb mirrors the immuneACCESS table, restricted to in-frame sequences. Some clones are absent from its copies; in checked studies, under half trace to an unresolved V gene, and the reason for the others is unknown. This sample has 200,000 to 300,000 clones in its table, and around nine tenths of those were observed once. The ten biggest clones cover around 10% of the sample. Material: peripheral blood. The source of these receptors is a man between 35 and 55 years old who had recovered from COVID-19.

This clone was counted a few times. The chain has TRBV5-6 and TRBJ2-7; tentatively, D is TRBD2 (6 bases). The ends were cut back, 7 bases at V and 5 bases at J, with 16 bases in the middle. CDR3 size: 13 residues. Germline V gene data show CDR1 as SGHDT and CDR2 as YYEEEE. CDR3 sequence: CASFRLGNDEQYF. CDR3 sequence (DNA): TGTGCCAGCTTTCGACTAGGAAACGACGAGCAGTACTTC. The variable domain in full, with the rest retrieved from reference TRBV5-6 and TRBJ2-7, is DAGVTQSPTHLIKTRGQQVTLRCSPKSGHDTVSWYQQALGQGPQFIFQYYEEEERQRGNFPDRFSGHQFPNYSSELNVNALLLGDSALYLCASFRLGNDEQYFGPGTRLTVT.

The chain uses TRBV4-3 and TRBJ2-7, with 8 bases aligning to TRBD1. This CDR3 region has 15 residues. CDR1 and CDR2 from the germline V gene are LGHNA and YSLEER. The junction had 8 bases not matched to a gene; V was cut back by 1 base and J by 6 bases. The CDR3 region is CASSQAGQGFSEQYF. CDR3 DNA: TGCGCCAGCAGCCAAGCCGGACAGGGATTCAGCGAGCAGTACTTC.

The chain combines TRBV6-5 with TRBJ2-3; 11 bases are shared with TRBD2. The CDR3 has 15 residues. The germline gives CDR1 MNHEY, CDR2 SVGAGI. Losses at the gene ends were 5 bases for V and 4 bases for J; bases not matched to a gene: 5. The CDR3 DNA reads TGTGCCAGCAGTAGTAGCGGGAGGGCCGCAGATACGCAGTATTTT. This sequence encodes CASSSSGRAADTQYF.

This chain uses TRBV5-6 with TRBJ2-7; possibly TRBD1 for D (6 bases). The CDR3 loop spans 12 amino acids. Trimming cost V 3 bases and J 3 bases, with 7 bases left between them. Germline CDR1 is SGHDT and CDR2 is YYEEEE. CDR3: CASSSDSYEQYF. The CDR3 DNA reads as TGTGCCAGCAGCTCGGACAGCTACGAGCAGTACTTC.

This chain connects TRBV7-9 to TRBJ2-4; D perhaps matches TRBD2 (6 bases). The germline V and J ends were trimmed by 1 base and 9 bases, with 13 bases remaining between them. This CDR3 contains 14 residues. Germline CDR1 SEHNR, CDR2 FQNEAQ (reference sequence). As DNA, the CDR3 is TGTGCCAGCAGCTTAGATGGAGGGTCCGGCATTCAGTACTTC. Translating it yields CASSLDGGSGIQYF.

This clone was found once. V gene TRBV6-7 combines with J gene TRBJ2-1, with 7 bases lining up with TRBD2. TRBV6-7 is marked as an open reading frame, function uncertain. This CDR3 spans 12 amino acids. V was clipped by 7 bases and J by 10 bases; unmatched bases: 7. The CDR3: CASTREEGEQFF. CDR3 bases: TGTGCCAGCACCCGGGAGGAGGGAGAGCAGTTCTTC.

This clone was seen a single time. The gene calls are TRBV5-1 and TRBJ1-1; 12 bases line up with TRBD1. Losses at the gene ends were 3 bases for V and 0 bases for J; bases not matched to a gene: 12. Germline loops: CDR1 SGHRS, CDR2 YFSETQ. This CDR3 comprises 19 residues. The CDR3 reads CASSSYRDRGRKMNTEAFF. The CDR3, as DNA: TGCGCCAGCAGCTCCTACCGGGACAGGGGGCGTAAGATGAACACTGAAGCTTTCTTT.

The chain has TRBV5-6 and TRBJ2-7; a possible D gene is TRBD2 (7 bases). Germline V gene lookup returns CDR1 SGHDT and CDR2 YYEEEE. With 3 bases removed from V and 3 bases from J, the gap between germline ends came to 13 bases. This CDR3 is built from 14 residues. CDR3 amino acids: CASSSGGANYEQYF. CDR3 DNA: TGTGCCAGCAGCTCGGGGGGCGCTAACTACGAGCAGTACTTC.

The rearrangement uses TRBV12-3 or TRBV12-4 and TRBJ1-1; D remains unclear. CDR3 length: 13 residues. Trimming shortened V by 5 bases and J by 3 bases, and 10 bases separated the two germline ends. The chain's CDR3 is CASSLKADTEAFF. The DNA for the CDR3 is TGTGCCAGCAGTCTCAAGGCGGACACTGAAGCTTTCTTT.